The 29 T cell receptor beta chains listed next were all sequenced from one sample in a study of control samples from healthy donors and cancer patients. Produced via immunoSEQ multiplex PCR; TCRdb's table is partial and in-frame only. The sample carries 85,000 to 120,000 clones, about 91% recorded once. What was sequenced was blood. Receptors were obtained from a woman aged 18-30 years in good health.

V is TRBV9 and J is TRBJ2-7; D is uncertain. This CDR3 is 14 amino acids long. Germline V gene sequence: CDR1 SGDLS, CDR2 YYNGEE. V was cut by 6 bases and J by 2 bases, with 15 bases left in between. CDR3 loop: CASTPGGATYEQYF. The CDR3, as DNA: TGTGCCAGCACCCCAGGCGGAGCAACCTACGAGCAGTACTTC.

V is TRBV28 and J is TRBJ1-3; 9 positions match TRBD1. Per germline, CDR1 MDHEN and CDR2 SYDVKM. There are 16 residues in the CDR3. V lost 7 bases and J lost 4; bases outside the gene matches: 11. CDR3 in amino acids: CASKGGDRVDGNTIYF. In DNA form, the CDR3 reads TGTGCCAGCAAAGGGGGGGACAGGGTCGACGGAAACACCATATATTTT.

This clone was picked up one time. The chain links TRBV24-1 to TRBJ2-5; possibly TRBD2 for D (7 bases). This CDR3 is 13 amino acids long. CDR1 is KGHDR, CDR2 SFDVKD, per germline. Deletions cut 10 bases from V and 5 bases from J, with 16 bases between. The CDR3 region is CATGGAGHETQYF. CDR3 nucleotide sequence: TGTGCCACGGGGGGAGCGGGACACGAGACCCAGTACTTC.

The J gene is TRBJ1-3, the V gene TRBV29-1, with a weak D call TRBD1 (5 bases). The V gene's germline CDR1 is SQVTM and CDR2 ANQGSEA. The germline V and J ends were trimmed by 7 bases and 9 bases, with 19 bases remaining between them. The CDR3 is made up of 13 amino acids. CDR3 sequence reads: CSARDSGRSTIYF. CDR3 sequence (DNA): TGCAGCGCCCGGGACTCCGGGCGGAGCACCATATATTTT.

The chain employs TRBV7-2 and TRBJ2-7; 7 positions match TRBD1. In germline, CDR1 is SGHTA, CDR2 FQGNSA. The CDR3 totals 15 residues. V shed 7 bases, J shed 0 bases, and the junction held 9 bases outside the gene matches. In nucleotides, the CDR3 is TGTGCCAGCACTCTGGGACAGATTAGCTCCTACGAGCAGTACTTC. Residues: CASTLGQISSYEQYF.

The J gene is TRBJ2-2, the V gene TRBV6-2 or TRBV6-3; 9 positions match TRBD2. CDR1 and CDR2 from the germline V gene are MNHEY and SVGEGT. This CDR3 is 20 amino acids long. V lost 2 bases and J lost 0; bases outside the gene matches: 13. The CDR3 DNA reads TGTGCCAGCAGTTACCTCTCTGATAAAGCGGGAGGTCCGAACACCGGGGAGCTGTTTTTT. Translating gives CASSYLSDKAGGPNTGELFF.

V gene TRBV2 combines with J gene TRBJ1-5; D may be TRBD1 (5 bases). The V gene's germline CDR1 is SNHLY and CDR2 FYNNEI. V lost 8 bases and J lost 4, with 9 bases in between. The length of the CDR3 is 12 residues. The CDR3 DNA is TGTGCCAGCGGGCGGGGGAATCAGCCCCAGCATTTT. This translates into CASGRGNQPQHF.

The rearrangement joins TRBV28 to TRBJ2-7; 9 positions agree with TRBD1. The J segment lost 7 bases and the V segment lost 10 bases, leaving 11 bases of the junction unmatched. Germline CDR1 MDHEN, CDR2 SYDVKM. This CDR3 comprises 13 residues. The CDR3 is CAISRDRVGEQYF. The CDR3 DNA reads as TGTGCCATCTCACGGGACAGGGTAGGAGAGCAGTACTTC.

The CDR3 reads CASSPLGGGYEQYF. The CDR3 DNA reads as TGTGCCAGCAGCCCGCTGGGGGGTGGGTACGAGCAGTACTTC. The V call is TRBV7-9, the J call TRBJ2-7; TRBD2 is a possible D gene (6 bases). Between the trimmed V and J ends, which lost 5 bases and 4 bases, there was a span of 15 bases. Germline CDR1 SEHNR, CDR2 FQNEAQ (reference sequence). The CDR3 sequence is 14 residues long. Combining the CDR3 with reference TRBV7-9 and TRBJ2-7 gives the whole variable domain DTGVSQNPRHKITKRGQNVTFRCDPISEHNRLYWYRQTLGQGPEFLTYFQNEAQLEKSRLLSDRFSAERPKGSFSTLEIQRTEQGDSAMYLCASSPLGGGYEQYFGPGTRLTVT.

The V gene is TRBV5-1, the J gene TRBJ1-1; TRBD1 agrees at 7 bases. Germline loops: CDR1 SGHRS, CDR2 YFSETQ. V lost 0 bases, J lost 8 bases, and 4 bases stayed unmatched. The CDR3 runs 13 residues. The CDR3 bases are TGCGCCAGCAGCTTGGATCTCAGGGGGGAAGCTTTCTTT. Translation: CASSLDLRGEAFF.

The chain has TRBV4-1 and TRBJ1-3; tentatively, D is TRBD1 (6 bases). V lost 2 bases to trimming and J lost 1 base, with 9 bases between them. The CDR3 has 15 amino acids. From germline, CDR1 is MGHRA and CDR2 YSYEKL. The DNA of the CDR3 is TGCGCCAGCAGCCAAAGGGGGACATCTGGAAACACCATATATTTT. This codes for CASSQRGTSGNTIYF.

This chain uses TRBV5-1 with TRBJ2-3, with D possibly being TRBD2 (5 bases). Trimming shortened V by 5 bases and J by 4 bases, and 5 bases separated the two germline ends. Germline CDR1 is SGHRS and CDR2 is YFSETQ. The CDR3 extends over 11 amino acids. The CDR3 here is CASSSADTQYF. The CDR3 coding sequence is TGCGCCAGCAGTAGCGCAGATACGCAGTATTTT.

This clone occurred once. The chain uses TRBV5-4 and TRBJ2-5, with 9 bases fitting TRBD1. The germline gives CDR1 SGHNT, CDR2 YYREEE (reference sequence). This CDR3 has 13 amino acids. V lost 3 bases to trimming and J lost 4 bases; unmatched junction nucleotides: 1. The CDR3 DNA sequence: TGTGCCAGCAGCTCGGGACAGGGAGAGACCCAGTACTTC. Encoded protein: CASSSGQGETQYF.

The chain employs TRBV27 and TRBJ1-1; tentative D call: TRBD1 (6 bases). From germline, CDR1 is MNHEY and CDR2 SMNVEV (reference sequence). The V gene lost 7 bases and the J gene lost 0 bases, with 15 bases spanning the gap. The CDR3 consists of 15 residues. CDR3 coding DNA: TGTGCCAGCATAGCCGTGGACAGTTTGAACACTGAAGCTTTCTTT. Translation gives CASIAVDSLNTEAFF.

CDR3 amino acids: CAWRVSGANVLTF. Written as DNA, the CDR3 is TGTGCCTGGAGAGTCTCTGGGGCCAACGTCCTGACTTTC. The chain joins TRBV30 to TRBJ2-6; D gene unclear. Germline lookup yields CDR1 GTSNPN and CDR2 SVGIG (reference sequence). The CDR3 has 13 residues. V lost 3 bases to trimming and J lost 0 bases, with 3 bases between them.

CDR3 bases: TGTGCCAGCAGCTCCCGACTAGCGGGAGGGGAAGAGCAGTACTTC. Translated: CASSSRLAGGEEQYF. The chain carries TRBV5-4 and TRBJ2-7, with 14 bases matching TRBD2. With V trimmed by 3 bases and J by 7 bases, 6 bases remained unmatched. The CDR3 is 15 amino acids. CDR1 SGHNT and CDR2 YYREEE come from the germline V gene (reference sequence).

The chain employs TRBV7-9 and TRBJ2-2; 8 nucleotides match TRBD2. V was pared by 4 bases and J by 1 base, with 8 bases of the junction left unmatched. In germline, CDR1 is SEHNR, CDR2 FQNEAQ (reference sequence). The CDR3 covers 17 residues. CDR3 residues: CASSSILAAGNTGELFF. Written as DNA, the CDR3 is TGTGCCAGCAGCTCGATACTAGCGGCGGGGAACACCGGGGAGCTGTTTTTT.

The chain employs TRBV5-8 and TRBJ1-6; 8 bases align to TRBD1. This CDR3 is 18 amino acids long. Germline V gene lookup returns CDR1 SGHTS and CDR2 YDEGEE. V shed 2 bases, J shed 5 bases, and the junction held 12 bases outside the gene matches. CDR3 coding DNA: TGTGCCAGCAGCTTCCCGACCCATTTGACAGGGGATAATTCACCCCTCCACTTT. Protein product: CASSFPTHLTGDNSPLHF.

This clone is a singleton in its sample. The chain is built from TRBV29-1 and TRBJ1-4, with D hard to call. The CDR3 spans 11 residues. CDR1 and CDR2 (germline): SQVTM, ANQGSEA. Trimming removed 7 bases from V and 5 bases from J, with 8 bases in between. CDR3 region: CSGRANEKLFF. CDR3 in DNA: TGCAGCGGACGGGCGAATGAAAAACTGTTTTTT.

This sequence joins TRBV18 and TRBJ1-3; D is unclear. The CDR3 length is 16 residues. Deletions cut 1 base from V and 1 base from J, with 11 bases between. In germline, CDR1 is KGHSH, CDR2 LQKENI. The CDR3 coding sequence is TGTGCCAGCTCACCACTTGGCGCGGGATCTGGAAACACCATATATTTT. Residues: CASSPLGAGSGNTIYF.

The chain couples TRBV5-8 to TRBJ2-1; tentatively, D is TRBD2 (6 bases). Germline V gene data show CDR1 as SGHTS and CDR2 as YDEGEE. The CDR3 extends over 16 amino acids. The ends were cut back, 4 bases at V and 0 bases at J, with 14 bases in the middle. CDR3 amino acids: CASSGGTVRSYNEQFF. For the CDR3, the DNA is TGTGCCAGCAGCGGCGGGACTGTTCGCTCCTACAATGAGCAGTTCTTC.

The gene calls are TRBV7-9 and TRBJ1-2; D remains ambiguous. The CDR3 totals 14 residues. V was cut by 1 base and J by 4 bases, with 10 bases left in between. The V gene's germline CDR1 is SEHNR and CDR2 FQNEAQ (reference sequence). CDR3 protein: CASSLVGAAYGYTF. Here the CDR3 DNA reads TGTGCCAGCAGCTTAGTCGGAGCAGCCTATGGCTACACCTTC.

The CDR3 nucleotides are TGCGCCAGCAGTGTGTCAGGCTACTCTGGAAACACCATATATTTT. Translation gives CASSVSGYSGNTIYF. This sequence joins TRBV10-1 and TRBJ1-3; D remains ambiguous. Germline V CDR1 and CDR2: WNHNN, SYGVQD (reference sequence). This CDR3 region has 15 residues. The germline V and J ends were trimmed by 4 bases and 0 bases, with 10 bases remaining between them.

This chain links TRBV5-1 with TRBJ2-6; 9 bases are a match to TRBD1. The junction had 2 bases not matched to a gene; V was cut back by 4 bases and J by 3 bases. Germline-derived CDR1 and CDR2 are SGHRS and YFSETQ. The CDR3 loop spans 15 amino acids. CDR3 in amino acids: CASSRTGDGANVLTF. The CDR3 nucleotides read TGCGCCAGCAGCCGGACAGGGGATGGGGCCAACGTCCTGACTTTC.

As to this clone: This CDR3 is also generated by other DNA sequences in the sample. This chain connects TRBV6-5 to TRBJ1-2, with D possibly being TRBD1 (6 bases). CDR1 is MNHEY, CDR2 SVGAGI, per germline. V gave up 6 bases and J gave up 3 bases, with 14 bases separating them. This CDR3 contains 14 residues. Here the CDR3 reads CASSFGGADYGYTF. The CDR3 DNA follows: TGTGCCAGCAGCTTTGGGGGGGCGGACTATGGCTACACCTTC.

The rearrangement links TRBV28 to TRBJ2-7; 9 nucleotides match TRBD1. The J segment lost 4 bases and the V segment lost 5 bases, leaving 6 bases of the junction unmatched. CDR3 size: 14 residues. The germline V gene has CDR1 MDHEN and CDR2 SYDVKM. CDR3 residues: CASSAGTGRYEQYF. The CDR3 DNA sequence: TGTGCCAGCAGTGCCGGGACAGGGCGATACGAGCAGTACTTC.

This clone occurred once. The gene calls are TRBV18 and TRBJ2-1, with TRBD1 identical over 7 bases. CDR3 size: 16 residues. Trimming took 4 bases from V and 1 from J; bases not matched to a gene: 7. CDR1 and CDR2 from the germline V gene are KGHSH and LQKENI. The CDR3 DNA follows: TGTGCCAGCTCACGAACACAGGGGAAGTCCTACAATGAGCAGTTCTTC. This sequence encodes CASSRTQGKSYNEQFF.

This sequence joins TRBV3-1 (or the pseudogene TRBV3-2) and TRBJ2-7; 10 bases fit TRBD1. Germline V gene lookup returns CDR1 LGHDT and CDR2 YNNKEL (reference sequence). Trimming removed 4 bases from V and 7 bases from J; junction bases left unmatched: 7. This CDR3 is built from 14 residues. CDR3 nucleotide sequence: TGTGCCAGCAGCCTCGACGGGACAGGGGTTGAGCAGTACTTC. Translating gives CASSLDGTGVEQYF.

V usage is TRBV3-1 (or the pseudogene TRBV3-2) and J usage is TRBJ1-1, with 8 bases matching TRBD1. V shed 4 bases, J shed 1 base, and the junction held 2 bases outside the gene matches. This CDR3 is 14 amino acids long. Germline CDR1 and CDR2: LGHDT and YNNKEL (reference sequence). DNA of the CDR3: TGTGCCAGCAGCCTAACAGGGGGGAACACTGAAGCTTTCTTT. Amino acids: CASSLTGGNTEAFF.